This paragraph reports one T cell receptor beta chain. This specimen comes from a study of blood T cell repertoires in COVID-19. Sequenced by immunoSEQ multiplex PCR; TCRdb stores in-frame clones only, minus some. The sample holds under 450,000 clones, about nine tenths seen once. The CDR3 has 12 amino acids. The germline V and J ends were trimmed by 4 bases and 2 bases, with 6 bases remaining between them. Germline values: CDR1 LGHDT, CDR2 YNNKEL (reference sequence). The TCR comes from a woman between 40 and 50 years old who had been exposed to COVID-19. The chain uses TRBV3-1 (or the pseudogene TRBV3-2) and TRBJ2-7; no reliable D call. The sequenced sample consisted of PBMCs or T cells enriched from blood (not recorded which). The CDR3 DNA is TGTGCCAGCAGCCGCACGGCCTACGAGCAGTACTTC. Translation: CASSRTAYEQYF.